These T cell receptor beta chains were read from a single sample in a study of blood T cells in healthy people across ages. TCRdb passed the 5' RACE reads through MiXCR, listing each CDR3 protein once. Of about 720,000 distinct CDR3 sequences detected, roughly 20% appear once; the ten largest clones hold around 21%. The sequenced material came from blood. The receptors here all came from a man aged 65 to 79 in good health. The CDR3 runs from the conserved cysteine through the conserved F or W. A D gene is named only where the DNA matches it firmly. Only some rows state a clone size, as once, few, many or a class for expanded clones.

d_gene: .
len: 13
j_gene: TRBJ1-2
abundance: .
v_gene: TRBV5-6
CDR3aa: CASSTGYHYGYTF
CDR3nt: TGTGCCAGCAGCACAGGGTATCACTATGGCTACACCTTC

d_gene: .
len: 16
j_gene: TRBJ1-2
abundance: .
v_gene: TRBV5-1
CDR3aa: CASSLGSSAANYGYTF
CDR3nt: TGCGCCAGCAGCTTGGGATCTTCGGCAGCTAACTATGGCTACACCTTC

d_gene: .
len: 13
j_gene: TRBJ1-1
abundance: .
v_gene: TRBV5-5
CDR3aa: CASSWRGDTEAFF
CDR3nt: TGTGCCAGCAGCTGGAGGGGTGACACTGAAGCTTTCTTT

d_gene: TRBD1
len: 16
j_gene: TRBJ1-5
abundance: .
v_gene: TRBV5-1
CDR3aa: CASSLEGTGFIQPQHF
CDR3nt: TGCGCCAGCAGCTTGGAGGGGACAGGGTTTATTCAGCCCCAGCATTTT

d_gene: .
len: 13
j_gene: TRBJ1-2
abundance: .
v_gene: TRBV28
CDR3aa: CASSLLVGYGYTF
CDR3nt: TGTGCCAGCAGTTTATTGGTCGGCTATGGCTACACCTTC

d_gene: .
len: 14
j_gene: TRBJ2-3
abundance: .
v_gene: TRBV4-2
CDR3aa: CASSPGESTDTQYF
CDR3nt: TGTGCCAGCAGCCCGGGGGAAAGCACAGATACGCAGTATTTT

d_gene: TRBD2
len: 16
j_gene: TRBJ2-2
abundance: few
v_gene: TRBV12-3/TRBV12-4
CDR3aa: CASSSGLAANTGELFF
CDR3nt: TGTGCCAGCAGTTCGGGCCTAGCGGCGAACACCGGGGAGCTGTTTTTT

d_gene: .
len: 12
j_gene: TRBJ2-5
abundance: many
v_gene: TRBV29-1
CDR3aa: CSVRDSQETQYF
CDR3nt: TGCAGCGTTCGGGACTCTCAAGAGACCCAGTACTTC

d_gene: TRBD1
len: 16
j_gene: TRBJ2-1
abundance: .
v_gene: TRBV19
CDR3aa: CASRPTGVPSYNEQFF
CDR3nt: TGTGCCAGTAGGCCGACAGGGGTCCCCTCCTACAATGAGCAGTTCTTC

d_gene: .
len: 14
j_gene: TRBJ1-1
abundance: .
v_gene: TRBV7-9
CDR3aa: CASRERGANTEAFF
CDR3nt: TGTGCCAGCAGGGAAAGGGGGGCGAACACTGAAGCTTTCTTT

d_gene: TRBD2
len: 17
j_gene: TRBJ2-5
abundance: .
v_gene: TRBV5-1
CDR3aa: CASSTPPGGLFQETQYF
CDR3nt: TGCGCCAGCAGCACCCCGCCCGGGGGGTTATTCCAAGAGACCCAGTACTTC

d_gene: TRBD1
len: 20
j_gene: TRBJ1-1
abundance: .
v_gene: TRBV11-2
CDR3aa: CASSHRRGGQGPTSNTEAFF
CDR3nt: TGTGCCAGCAGCCACCGCAGAGGGGGACAGGGGCCGACGAGCAACACTGAAGCTTTCTTT

d_gene: TRBD1
len: 19
j_gene: TRBJ1-5
abundance: .
v_gene: TRBV4-2
CDR3aa: CASSQERTGILPINQPQHF
CDR3nt: TGTGCCAGCAGCCAAGAACGGACAGGGATCCTCCCTATCAATCAGCCCCAGCATTTT

d_gene: .
len: 16
j_gene: TRBJ2-3
abundance: few
v_gene: TRBV12-3/TRBV12-4
CDR3aa: CASSLTRGVRTDTQYF
CDR3nt: TGTGCCAGCAGTTTAACCAGGGGCGTGCGCACAGATACGCAGTATTTT

d_gene: .
len: 11
j_gene: TRBJ2-5
abundance: .
v_gene: TRBV20-1
CDR3aa: CSAGVVETQYF
CDR3nt: TGCAGTGCCGGGGTGGTAGAGACCCAGTACTTC

d_gene: .
len: 14
j_gene: TRBJ1-1
abundance: few
v_gene: TRBV12-3/TRBV12-4
CDR3aa: CASSTQGAGTEAFF
CDR3nt: TGTGCCAGCAGTACTCAAGGGGCGGGTACTGAAGCTTTCTTT

d_gene: .
len: 12
j_gene: TRBJ1-2
abundance: .
v_gene: TRBV20-1
CDR3aa: CRAPGTNYGYTF
CDR3nt: TGCAGAGCTCCAGGCACCAACTATGGCTACACCTTC

d_gene: .
len: 15
j_gene: TRBJ1-4
abundance: few
v_gene: TRBV30
CDR3aa: CAWSEDRTTNEKLFF
CDR3nt: TGTGCCTGGAGTGAAGACAGAACAACTAATGAAAAACTGTTTTTT

d_gene: .
len: 16
j_gene: TRBJ1-1
abundance: .
v_gene: TRBV14
CDR3aa: CASSQGGARPHTEAFF
CDR3nt: TGTGCCAGCAGCCAAGGAGGGGCGCGTCCGCACACTGAAGCTTTCTTT

d_gene: .
len: 13
j_gene: TRBJ1-1
abundance: .
v_gene: TRBV12-3/TRBV12-4
CDR3aa: CASMVTANTEAFF
CDR3nt: TGTGCCAGCATGGTAACGGCGAACACTGAAGCTTTCTTT

d_gene: .
len: 16
j_gene: TRBJ1-4
abundance: few
v_gene: TRBV23-1
CDR3aa: CASSPDSVSHNEKLFF
CDR3nt: TGCGCCAGCAGCCCGGACAGCGTTTCCCATAATGAAAAACTGTTTTTT

d_gene: TRBD2
len: 15
j_gene: TRBJ2-2
abundance: .
v_gene: TRBV5-1
CDR3aa: CASSARLADGGELFF
CDR3nt: TGCGCCAGCAGCGCCCGACTAGCGGATGGCGGGGAGCTGTTTTTT

d_gene: .
len: 15
j_gene: TRBJ1-5
abundance: few
v_gene: TRBV19
CDR3aa: CASSIGGGGNQPQHF
CDR3nt: TGTGCCAGTAGTATCGGGGGTGGGGGAAATCAGCCCCAGCATTTT

d_gene: .
len: 15
j_gene: TRBJ1-1
abundance: .
v_gene: TRBV10-2
CDR3aa: CASSDPHRLNTEAFF
CDR3nt: TGCGCCAGCTCCGATCCGCATAGGCTCAACACTGAAGCTTTCTTT

d_gene: TRBD1
len: 18
j_gene: TRBJ2-3
abundance: few
v_gene: TRBV11-2
CDR3aa: CASSLATTGGLSTDTQYF
CDR3nt: TGTGCCAGCAGCTTAGCGACTACAGGGGGCTTAAGCACAGATACGCAGTATTTT

d_gene: .
len: 12
j_gene: TRBJ2-5
abundance: few
v_gene: TRBV29-1
CDR3aa: CSGATAKETQYF
CDR3nt: TGCAGTGGGGCGACAGCAAAAGAGACCCAGTACTTC

d_gene: .
len: 16
j_gene: TRBJ1-1
abundance: few
v_gene: TRBV5-6
CDR3aa: CASSLVGQPMNTEAFF
CDR3nt: TGTGCCAGCAGCTTGGTAGGGCAGCCCATGAACACTGAAGCTTTCTTT

d_gene: .
len: 12
j_gene: TRBJ1-2
abundance: few
v_gene: TRBV5-1
CDR3aa: CASSWDLGGYTF
CDR3nt: TGCGCCAGCAGCTGGGACCTCGGAGGCTACACCTTC

d_gene: .
len: 11
j_gene: TRBJ2-1
abundance: many
v_gene: TRBV7-8
CDR3aa: CASSPLGMAFF
CDR3nt: TGTGCCAGCAGTCCCCTGGGGATGGCGTTCTTC

d_gene: .
len: 13
j_gene: TRBJ2-2
abundance: .
v_gene: TRBV29-1
CDR3aa: CSVRRANTGELFF
CDR3nt: TGCAGCGTTCGGAGGGCTAACACCGGGGAGCTGTTTTTT

d_gene: .
len: 14
j_gene: TRBJ1-6
abundance: .
v_gene: TRBV20-1
CDR3aa: CSARGNDGNSPLHF
CDR3nt: TGCAGTGCGAGGGGGAACGATGGGAATTCACCCCTCCACTTT

d_gene: TRBD1
len: 15
j_gene: TRBJ2-1
abundance: few
v_gene: TRBV5-1
CDR3aa: CASSHTGTGGDEQFF
CDR3nt: TGCGCCAGCAGCCATACCGGGACAGGAGGGGATGAGCAGTTCTTC

d_gene: TRBD2
len: 14
j_gene: TRBJ2-3
abundance: few
v_gene: TRBV6-2/TRBV6-3
CDR3aa: CASGRSSGTDTQYF
CDR3nt: TGTGCCAGCGGCCGGAGTAGCGGGACAGATACGCAGTATTTT

d_gene: TRBD2
len: 18
j_gene: TRBJ2-5
abundance: .
v_gene: TRBV3-1
CDR3aa: CASSQGGGLAGVQETQYF
CDR3nt: TGTGCCAGCAGCCAAGGAGGGGGACTAGCGGGTGTACAAGAGACCCAGTACTTC

d_gene: .
len: 14
j_gene: TRBJ2-1
abundance: .
v_gene: TRBV5-1
CDR3aa: CASTTGPQGNEQFF
CDR3nt: TGCGCCAGCACTACAGGGCCCCAGGGCAATGAGCAGTTCTTC

d_gene: TRBD1
len: 15
j_gene: TRBJ1-1
abundance: .
v_gene: TRBV5-1
CDR3aa: CASSLSGTGNTGPFF
CDR3nt: TGCGCCAGCAGCTTGTCAGGGACAGGGAATACTGGACCTTTCTTT

d_gene: .
len: 14
j_gene: TRBJ1-2
abundance: .
v_gene: TRBV28
CDR3aa: CASSSSPIARGYTF
CDR3nt: TGTGCCAGCAGTTCCTCACCAATAGCCCGCGGCTACACCTTC

d_gene: .
len: 15
j_gene: TRBJ2-5
abundance: .
v_gene: TRBV28
CDR3aa: CASSSLEGGKETQYF
CDR3nt: TGTGCCAGCAGTTCTCTGGAGGGGGGGAAAGAGACCCAGTACTTC

d_gene: .
len: 16
j_gene: TRBJ1-2
abundance: once
v_gene: TRBV24-1
CDR3aa: CTTSDAGHSPFYGYTF
CDR3nt: TGTACCACCAGTGACGCGGGACACAGCCCCTTCTATGGCTACACCTTC

d_gene: .
len: 11
j_gene: TRBJ2-4
abundance: .
v_gene: TRBV28
CDR3aa: CAGSFHGSQYF
CDR3nt: TGTGCCGGCAGTTTTCACGGGTCTCAGTACTTC

d_gene: TRBD1
len: 14
j_gene: TRBJ2-5
abundance: .
v_gene: TRBV27
CDR3aa: CASSRDRDPETQYF
CDR3nt: TGTGCCAGCAGTAGGGACAGGGATCCAGAGACCCAGTACTTC

d_gene: .
len: 18
j_gene: TRBJ2-1
abundance: .
v_gene: TRBV24-1
CDR3aa: CATSDLHTGGRGYNEQFF
CDR3nt: TGTGCCACCAGTGATTTGCATACCGGGGGCAGGGGCTACAATGAGCAGTTCTTC

d_gene: TRBD1
len: 16
j_gene: TRBJ2-5
abundance: .
v_gene: TRBV10-2
CDR3aa: CASRDTGQGIGETQYF
CDR3nt: TGCGCCAGCAGGGATACCGGACAGGGGATTGGGGAGACCCAGTACTTC

d_gene: TRBD1
len: 14
j_gene: TRBJ1-1
abundance: few
v_gene: TRBV5-1
CDR3aa: CASSKGAGDTEAFF
CDR3nt: TGCGCCAGCAGTAAGGGGGCGGGCGACACTGAAGCTTTCTTT

d_gene: .
len: 15
j_gene: TRBJ2-3
abundance: few
v_gene: TRBV10-3
CDR3aa: CAISSRDSGADTQYF
CDR3nt: TGTGCCATCAGCTCACGGGACTCGGGCGCAGATACGCAGTATTTT

d_gene: TRBD1
len: 14
j_gene: TRBJ2-7
abundance: .
v_gene: TRBV12-3/TRBV12-4
CDR3aa: CASSLQGALCEQYF
CDR3nt: TGTGCCAGCAGTTTGCAGGGGGCTTTATGCGAGCAGTACTTC

d_gene: TRBD2
len: 16
j_gene: TRBJ2-3
abundance: .
v_gene: TRBV18
CDR3aa: CASSEGLAGTTDTQYF
CDR3nt: TGTGCCAGCTCAGAAGGACTAGCGGGAACCACAGATACGCAGTATTTT

d_gene: TRBD2
len: 15
j_gene: TRBJ2-1
abundance: .
v_gene: TRBV7-9
CDR3aa: CASRTTGTSVNEQFF
CDR3nt: TGTGCCAGCAGAACAACCGGGACTAGCGTCAATGAGCAGTTCTTC

d_gene: .
len: 13
j_gene: TRBJ2-1
abundance: .
v_gene: TRBV20-1
CDR3aa: CSAHDRQVDEQFF
CDR3nt: TGCAGTGCCCATGACAGGCAGGTTGATGAGCAGTTCTTC

d_gene: TRBD2
len: 16
j_gene: TRBJ2-4
abundance: .
v_gene: TRBV4-1
CDR3aa: CASSQEAGVPKNIQYF
CDR3nt: TGCGCCAGCAGCCAAGAAGCGGGAGTTCCCAAAAACATTCAGTACTTC

d_gene: TRBD1
len: 16
j_gene: TRBJ1-5
abundance: many
v_gene: TRBV20-1
CDR3aa: CSAREYGQGGDQPQHF
CDR3nt: TGCAGTGCTAGAGAATACGGACAGGGTGGGGATCAGCCCCAGCATTTT

d_gene: TRBD2
len: 14
j_gene: TRBJ2-3
abundance: .
v_gene: TRBV7-2
CDR3aa: CASSSSGGQDTQYF
CDR3nt: TGTGCCAGCAGCTCCAGCGGGGGGCAGGATACGCAGTATTTT

d_gene: .
len: 16
j_gene: TRBJ2-1
abundance: few
v_gene: TRBV7-8
CDR3aa: CASSLGSGGAYNEQSF
CDR3nt: TGTGCCAGCAGCTTAGGGAGCGGAGGGGCCTACAATGAGCAGTCCTTC

d_gene: .
len: 15
j_gene: TRBJ2-7
abundance: .
v_gene: TRBV11-2
CDR3aa: CASSPQGPGLNEQYF
CDR3nt: TGTGCCAGCAGCCCCCAGGGTCCTGGTTTGAACGAGCAGTACTTC